In its sample, the clone carrying this TCR beta chain was seen many times. No antigen is known for it. The data derive from a study of Graves' ophthalmopathy and Graves' hyperthyroidism. Between the trimmed V and J ends, which lost 4 bases and 0 bases, there was a span of 11 bases. The length of the CDR3 is 15 residues. Amplification of the TCR beta CDR3 regions used RNA transcripts (as template). Second-round multiplex PCR came after first-round RT-PCR with HTBI primers. TCRdb re-derived calls from the multiplex PCR reads in MiXCR, one entry per CDR3 protein. The data contain about 39,000 distinct CDR3 sequences, roughly 52% of them singletons. Overall study results and limits: For separating ophthalmopathy from stable hyperthyroidism, a 13-signature model gave 85% to 90% sensitivity and roughly 77% specificity. Among thyroid clonotypes expanded above 0.001 frequency, most also appeared in blood.

This sequence was found in an adult woman with stable Graves' hyperthyroidism. Sample: peripheral blood. The genes are TRBV12-3 or TRBV12-4 and TRBJ2-3; D call uncertain. In DNA form, the CDR3 reads TGTGCCAGCAGTTGGACGGAAACTAGCACAGATACGCAGTATTTT. Translating gives CASSWTETSTDTQYF.